Each of the 31 T cell receptor beta chains below was sequenced from the same sample in a study of T cells after yellow fever vaccination. TCRdb reanalysed the 5' RACE reads using MiXCR and keeps one entry per CDR3 protein. The table records 200,000 to 250,000 distinct CDR3 sequences, 6.5% to 8.5% of them present only once. Sample: CD4+ T cells sorted from PBMCs, taken 15 days after the yellow fever booster vaccination. The receptors were gathered from a man in his thirties or forties who received the YFV17D yellow fever vaccine.

J is TRBJ1-4 and V is TRBV20-1; no definite D call. V shed 1 base and J shed 8 bases, with 14 bases lying between them. Germline assignment: CDR1 DFQATT and CDR2 SNEGSKA (reference sequence). The CDR3 totals 14 residues. The DNA for the CDR3 is TGCAGTGCTAGAGGGGAGCGCAGTTGGGAAAAACTGTTTTTT. This encodes CSARGERSWEKLFF.

A few counts support this clonotype. The chain uses TRBV29-1 and TRBJ1-1; D possibly corresponds to TRBD1 (6 bases). Germline CDR1 is SQVTM and CDR2 is ANQGSEA. The CDR3 totals 12 residues. The CDR3 DNA reads as TGCTCGGGGGGGGGGCGGAGAACTGAAGCTTTCTTT. Translation gives CSGGGRRTEAFF.

This clonotype turned up a few times. This chain connects TRBV20-1 to TRBJ2-5, with TRBD1 matching over 12 bases. The germline V gene has CDR1 DFQATT and CDR2 SNEGSKA (reference sequence). This CDR3 spans 15 amino acids. The V and J ends lost 4 bases and 1 base, in that order; junction bases with no gene match: 4. The CDR3 region is CSATGTGGFQETQYF. DNA of the CDR3: TGCAGTGCTACCGGGACAGGGGGCTTCCAAGAGACCCAGTACTTC.

This clonotype was counted between two and nine times. V usage is TRBV5-1 and J usage is TRBJ2-7, with a possible D match to TRBD2 (7 bases). V lost 4 bases and J lost 7, with 18 bases in between. There are 14 residues in the CDR3. Looked up from germline, CDR1 is SGHRS and CDR2 is YFSETQ. The CDR3 region has the DNA TGCGCCAGCAGCACCCAGGTGGGGGGGCGAGAGCAGTACTTC. Translated: CASSTQVGGREQYF. Looking up the rest from reference TRBV5-1 and TRBJ2-7 gives the full variable domain: KAGVTQTPRYLIKTRGQQVTLSCSPISGHRSVSWYQQTPGQGLQFLFEYFSETQRNKGNFPGRFSGRQFSNSRSEMNVSTLELGDSALYLCASSTQVGGREQYFGPGTRLTVT.

The genes are TRBV19 and TRBJ1-5; D is uncertain. Germline V CDR1 and CDR2: LNHDA, SQIVND (reference sequence). This CDR3 spans 13 amino acids. Between the trimmed V and J ends, which lost 7 bases and 3 bases, there was a span of 10 bases. The DNA for the CDR3 is TGTGCCAGTAATCGCGGAGACAATCAGCCCCAGCATTTT. It translates to CASNRGDNQPQHF. Based on the CDR3 plus reference TRBV19 and TRBJ1-5, the full variable domain is DGGITQSPKYLFRKEGQNVTLSCEQNLNHDAMYWYRQDPGQGLRLIYYSQIVNDFQKGDIAEGYSVSREKKESFPLTVTSAQKNPTAFYLCASNRGDNQPQHFGDGTRLSIL.

The chain combines TRBV7-2 with TRBJ2-1; TRBD2 aligns across 7 bases. Germline V gene lookup returns CDR1 SGHTA and CDR2 FQGNSA. The CDR3 contains 15 residues. Trimming at V came to 6 bases and at J to 1 base, leaving 6 bases not matched to a gene. As DNA, the CDR3 is TGTGCCAGCAGGAGATGGGAGGGTTCCTACAATGAGCAGTTCTTC. Amino acid sequence: CASRRWEGSYNEQFF.

This clonotype was detected a few times. The CDR3: CASSLVGSQFF. The CDR3 DNA reads TGTGCCAGCAGCTTAGTGGGGTCGCAGTTCTTC. The chain links TRBV7-9 to TRBJ2-1; D gene ambiguous. Trimming shortened V by 1 base and J by 12 bases, and 7 bases separated the two germline ends. Germline V CDR1 and CDR2: SEHNR, FQNEAQ (reference sequence). The CDR3 is made up of 11 amino acids.

This chain connects TRBV5-1 to TRBJ2-7; a weak D match, TRBD2 (5 bases). From germline, CDR1 is SGHRS and CDR2 YFSETQ. Trimming left V 0 bases short and J 6 bases short, with 10 bases between. This CDR3 contains 13 residues. The CDR3 spells CASSLERGSEQYF. The CDR3 DNA is TGCGCCAGCAGCTTGGAGAGAGGGAGCGAGCAGTACTTC.

This clonotype was found many times. The J gene is TRBJ1-2, the V gene TRBV7-9; perhaps TRBD1 as D (5 bases). CDR1 is SEHNR and CDR2 is FQNEAQ in the germline V gene (reference sequence). Trimming took off 5 bases at V and 8 bases at J, with 15 bases between the two ends. This CDR3 is 13 amino acids long. CDR3 bases: TGTGCCAGCAGCACAGGAGGGATCTGGGGCTACACCTTC. Translation: CASSTGGIWGYTF. Supplemented by reference TRBV7-9 and TRBJ1-2, the full variable domain reads DTGVSQNPRHKITKRGQNVTFRCDPISEHNRLYWYRQTLGQGPEFLTYFQNEAQLEKSRLLSDRFSAERPKGSFSTLEIQRTEQGDSAMYLCASSTGGIWGYTFGSGTRLTVV.

The chain uses TRBV5-1 and TRBJ2-4, with TRBD2 matching 12 bases. Germline lookup yields CDR1 SGHRS and CDR2 YFSETQ. This CDR3 region has 16 residues. V dropped 5 bases and J dropped 6; count of bases not matched to a gene: 9. CDR3: CASRRATSGSRNIQYF. CDR3 bases: TGCGCCAGCAGGAGGGCGACTAGCGGGAGTAGAAACATTCAGTACTTC. Filled out from reference TRBV5-1 and TRBJ2-4, the complete variable domain reads KAGVTQTPRYLIKTRGQQVTLSCSPISGHRSVSWYQQTPGQGLQFLFEYFSETQRNKGNFPGRFSGRQFSNSRSEMNVSTLELGDSALYLCASRRATSGSRNIQYFGAGTRLSVL.

This CDR3 reads CSARFEGGETQYF. CDR3 sequence (DNA): TGCAGTGCTAGGTTTGAGGGAGGGGAGACCCAGTACTTC. The V and J genes are TRBV20-1 and TRBJ2-5; 7 bases match TRBD2. Looked up from germline, CDR1 is DFQATT and CDR2 is SNEGSKA (reference sequence). There are 13 residues in the CDR3. The J segment lost 5 bases and the V segment lost 3 bases, leaving 6 bases of the junction unmatched.

The CDR3 sequence: CSATGDYGIVEQYF. The CDR3 nucleotides are TGCAGTGCAACCGGGGACTACGGAATCGTCGAGCAGTACTTC. The chain has TRBV20-1 and TRBJ2-7, with 7 nucleotides matching TRBD2. Trimming at V came to 6 bases and at J to 6 bases, leaving 14 bases not matched to a gene. This CDR3 region has 14 residues. The germline CDR1 and CDR2 sequences are DFQATT and SNEGSKA (reference sequence).

The J gene is TRBJ1-5, the V gene TRBV12-3 or TRBV12-4; 7 nucleotides agree with TRBD1. V shed 5 bases and J 0 bases; nucleotides not matched to a gene: 10. This CDR3 region has 17 residues. CDR3 region: CASSTWTGLSSNQPQHF. The DNA of the CDR3 is TGTGCCAGCAGTACCTGGACAGGTCTCAGTAGCAATCAGCCCCAGCATTTT.

A few counts support this clonotype. This chain links TRBV4-2 with TRBJ2-7, with D possibly being TRBD2 (5 bases). V was cut by 0 bases and J by 5 bases, with 11 bases left in between. Germline V gene lookup returns CDR1 LGHNA and CDR2 YNFKEQ. This CDR3 comprises 14 residues. In DNA form, the CDR3 reads TGTGCCAGCAGCCAAGATTTTTCGCGGGACGAGCAGTACTTC. Its protein is CASSQDFSRDEQYF.

V usage is TRBV7-2 and J usage is TRBJ1-2; D gene uncertain. The CDR3 totals 12 residues. The V end lost 5 bases, the J end lost 8 bases, and 12 bases lay between the germline ends. Germline assignment: CDR1 SGHTA and CDR2 FQGNSA. The CDR3 protein is CASSRPEPGYTF. CDR3 nucleotide sequence: TGTGCCAGCAGCCGCCCAGAGCCCGGCTACACCTTC.

J is TRBJ1-3 and V is TRBV3-1, with D possibly TRBD1 on 6 matching bases. The V end lost 6 bases, the J end lost 4 bases, and 10 bases lay between the germline ends. From germline, CDR1 is LGHDT and CDR2 YNNKEL (reference sequence). This CDR3 region has 13 residues. CDR3 DNA: TGTGCCAGCAGATGGACAGCGGGAAACACCATATATTTT. Residues: CASRWTAGNTIYF.

The rearrangement uses TRBV20-1 and TRBJ2-7; possibly TRBD2 for D (6 bases). Germline V lookup: CDR1 DFQATT, CDR2 SNEGSKA (reference sequence). Trimming cost V 3 bases and J 0 bases, with 15 bases left between them. CDR3 length equals 15 residues. CDR3: CSASRLAKSSYEQYF. CDR3 coding DNA: TGCAGTGCTAGCCGGCTAGCGAAAAGCTCCTACGAGCAGTACTTC.

The chain links TRBV4-2 to TRBJ2-5; TRBD1 aligns across 7 bases. Germline trimming cut 4 bases from V and 1 base from J; bases unmatched to any gene: 6. This CDR3 has 15 residues. In germline, CDR1 is LGHNA, CDR2 YNFKEQ. The DNA for the CDR3 is TGTGCCAGCAGCCCTTCCAGACAGGGCCAAGAGACCCAGTACTTC. Its protein product is CASSPSRQGQETQYF.

This clonotype was counted between two and nine times. V usage is TRBV4-2 and J usage is TRBJ1-5; D not resolved. The CDR3 consists of 16 residues. Germline V gene lookup returns CDR1 LGHNA and CDR2 YNFKEQ. V was trimmed by 4 bases and J by 3 bases, leaving 16 bases between them. In DNA form, the CDR3 reads TGTGCCAGCAGCCCAGAACTCTCGGGTTACAATCAGCCCCAGCATTTT. This encodes CASSPELSGYNQPQHF.

The chain employs TRBV5-1 and TRBJ2-5, with a weak D call TRBD1 (6 bases). V dropped 2 bases and J dropped 2 bases, with 10 bases sitting between them. Germline V gene sequence: CDR1 SGHRS, CDR2 YFSETQ. This CDR3 has 14 amino acids. CDR3 in amino acids: CASSFTGKQETQYF. CDR3 sequence (DNA): TGCGCCAGCAGCTTTACAGGGAAACAAGAGACCCAGTACTTC.

This clonotype was observed at least ten times. The gene calls are TRBV11-2 and TRBJ2-5; D gene unclear. The germline V gene encodes CDR1 SGHAT and CDR2 FQNNGV. Deletions cut 0 bases from V and 5 bases from J, with 10 bases between. The CDR3 totals 14 residues. This chain's CDR3 is CASSLDRGSETQYF. In DNA, the CDR3 is TGTGCCAGCAGCTTAGATCGCGGTAGTGAGACCCAGTACTTC.

This clonotype was picked up many times. The V call is TRBV10-2, the J call TRBJ2-7; D assignment may be TRBD1 or TRBD2 (6 bases each). V was clipped by 6 bases and J by 1 base, with 19 bases between them. The V gene's germline CDR1 is WSHSY and CDR2 SAAADI. There are 16 residues in the CDR3. This chain's CDR3 is CASRFSQGGGSYEQYF. CDR3 bases: TGCGCCAGCAGATTTTCACAGGGAGGAGGTTCCTACGAGCAGTACTTC.

At least ten counts were recorded for this clonotype. The chain couples TRBV7-8 to TRBJ2-7; 10 bases are shared with TRBD2. The junction had 14 bases not matched to a gene; V was cut back by 2 bases and J by 7 bases. The CDR3 contains 17 residues. Germline lookup yields CDR1 SGHVS and CDR2 FQNEAQ. The CDR3: CASSLRLAGATAGEQYF. Here the CDR3 DNA reads TGTGCCAGCAGCTTACGTCTAGCGGGAGCAACGGCGGGGGAGCAGTACTTC.

The table lists this clonotype with many counts. V is TRBV25-1 and J is TRBJ2-4; 9 bases are a match to TRBD1. V was pared by 5 bases and J by 4 bases, with 15 bases of the junction left unmatched. Germline assignment: CDR1 MGHDK and CDR2 SYGVNS. The CDR3 extends over 18 amino acids. The CDR3 reads CASSPRRTGAEQKNIQYF. The CDR3 nucleotides read TGTGCCAGCAGTCCACGACGGACAGGGGCTGAGCAAAAAAACATTCAGTACTTC. The whole variable domain, filled in from reference TRBV25-1 and TRBJ2-4, reads EADIYQTPRYLVIGTGKKITLECSQTMGHDKMYWYQQDPGMELHLIHYSYGVNSTEKGDLSSESTVSRIRTEHFPLTLESARPSHTSQYLCASSPRRTGAEQKNIQYFGAGTRLSVL.

This clonotype has at least ten counts. This chain joins TRBV20-1 and TRBJ2-5, with 7 bases aligning to TRBD1. The CDR3 spans 14 residues. Germline CDR1 is DFQATT and CDR2 is SNEGSKA (reference sequence). V lost 3 bases, J lost 4 bases, and 8 bases stayed unmatched. The CDR3 DNA reads TGCAGTGCTAGTGGACCGCCAGGGGGAGAGACCCAGTACTTC. Translated: CSASGPPGGETQYF.

This clonotype has just a few counts. In nucleotides, the CDR3 is TGTGCCAGCAGCTCCCTCTCAGGTATCCACGAGCAGTACTTC. It encodes CASSSLSGIHEQYF. V usage is TRBV7-2 and J usage is TRBJ2-7; D is uncertain. The V end was cut by 4 bases, the J end by 5 bases, with 15 bases between. There are 14 residues in the CDR3. Germline CDR1 is SGHTA and CDR2 is FQGNSA.

The rearrangement links TRBV30 to TRBJ2-7; 7 positions agree with TRBD1. V dropped 7 bases and J dropped 1; count of bases not matched to a gene: 7. Germline V gene sequence: CDR1 GTSNPN, CDR2 SVGIG (reference sequence). CDR3 length equals 13 residues. DNA for the CDR3: TGTGCCTTTGACAGGGTTACTTCCTACGAGCAGTACTTC. Protein: CAFDRVTSYEQYF. Full variable domain (remainder filled in from reference TRBV30 and TRBJ2-7): SQTIHQWPATLVQPVGSPLSLECTVEGTSNPNLYWYRQAAGRGLQLLFYSVGIGQISSEVPQNLSASRPQDRQFILSSKKLLLSDSGFYLCAFDRVTSYEQYFGPGTRLTVT.

This clonotype was counted at least ten times. The chain links TRBV10-3 to TRBJ2-7; no clear D. There are 13 residues in the CDR3. V shed 0 bases and J shed 3 bases, with 6 bases lying between them. Per germline, CDR1 ENHRY and CDR2 SYGVKD. CDR3 coding DNA: TGTGCCATCAGTGAGTCGACCAGCTACGAGCAGTACTTC. It encodes CAISESTSYEQYF.

This clonotype was observed a handful of times. The chain links TRBV6-5 to TRBJ1-6; the D is unclear. This CDR3 contains 14 residues. Trimming left V 4 bases short and J 10 bases short, with 14 bases between. Germline CDR1 and CDR2: MNHEY and SVGAGI. This CDR3 is CASSSIQPGSPLHF. The CDR3 nucleotides read TGTGCCAGCAGTTCCATACAGCCGGGATCACCCCTCCACTTT.

This clonotype was detected a few times. The chain couples TRBV6-1 to TRBJ2-4, with a possible D match to TRBD1 (6 bases). CDR3 length: 14 amino acids. The V end lost 3 bases, the J end lost 0 bases, and 6 bases lay between the germline ends. Germline V CDR1 and CDR2: MNHNS, SASEGT. The CDR3 DNA follows: TGTGCCAGCAGTGACAGGGGAGCCAAAAACATTCAGTACTTC. Its translation is CASSDRGAKNIQYF.

This clonotype turned up a few times. V usage is TRBV7-9 and J usage is TRBJ2-5, with unresolved D. Trimming left V 3 bases short and J 2 bases short, with 4 bases between. This CDR3 is 12 amino acids long. Germline assignment: CDR1 SEHNR and CDR2 FQNEAQ (reference sequence). Here the CDR3 DNA reads TGTGCCAGCAGCTTCGGACAAGAGACCCAGTACTTC. This codes for CASSFGQETQYF.